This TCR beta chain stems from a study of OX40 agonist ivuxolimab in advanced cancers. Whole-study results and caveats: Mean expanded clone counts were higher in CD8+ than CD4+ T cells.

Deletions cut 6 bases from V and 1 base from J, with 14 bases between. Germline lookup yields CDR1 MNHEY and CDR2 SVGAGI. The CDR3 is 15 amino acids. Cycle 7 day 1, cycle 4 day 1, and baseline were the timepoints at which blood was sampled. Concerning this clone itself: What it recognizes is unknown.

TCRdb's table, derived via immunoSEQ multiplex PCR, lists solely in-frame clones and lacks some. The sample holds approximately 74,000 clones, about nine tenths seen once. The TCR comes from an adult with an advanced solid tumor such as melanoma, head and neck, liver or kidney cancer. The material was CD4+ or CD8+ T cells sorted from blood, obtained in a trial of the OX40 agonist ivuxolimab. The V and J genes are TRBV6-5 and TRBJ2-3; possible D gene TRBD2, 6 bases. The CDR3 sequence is CASRGHGRGTDTQYF. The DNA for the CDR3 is TGTGCCAGCAGGGGGCACGGGAGAGGCACAGATACGCAGTATTTT.